These 3 T cell receptor beta chains were sequenced from one sample in a study of blood T cell repertoires in COVID-19. TCRdb's copy holds only in-frame clones and misses some; the assay was immunoSEQ multiplex PCR. Among 120,000 to 150,000 clones listed, approximately 91% were seen once. The sample consisted of peripheral blood. The source of these receptors is a human donor in a cohort sampled during active COVID-19.

This clone has only a few counts. The gene calls are TRBV19 and TRBJ2-1, with 13 positions matching TRBD2. Germline-derived CDR1 and CDR2 are LNHDA and SQIVND (reference sequence). V shed 5 bases and J 6 bases; nucleotides not matched to a gene: 7. CDR3 length: 16 amino acids. CDR3 sequence reads: CASSPRGLAGRNEQFF. CDR3 in DNA: TGTGCCAGTAGTCCCCGGGGACTAGCGGGGCGCAATGAGCAGTTCTTC.

The chain employs TRBV7-8 and TRBJ1-3, with D unclear. CDR3 size: 15 residues. V dropped 3 bases and J dropped 0 bases, with 9 bases sitting between them. Germline V CDR1 and CDR2: SGHVS, FQNEAQ. This chain's CDR3 is CASSFEIYSGNTIYF. The CDR3 nucleotides read TGTGCCAGCAGCTTCGAGATATACTCTGGAAACACCATATATTTT.

The chain uses TRBV5-6 and TRBJ1-2, with a weak D call TRBD1 (6 bases). CDR1 SGHDT and CDR2 YYEEEE come from the germline V gene. The CDR3 sequence is 16 residues long. Trimming removed 4 bases at V and 4 bases at J, with 20 bases between. CDR3 DNA sequence: TGTGCCAGCAGCCGGCCCGGGGCAGGGGAAATCTATGGCTACACCTTC. This translates into CASSRPGAGEIYGYTF.